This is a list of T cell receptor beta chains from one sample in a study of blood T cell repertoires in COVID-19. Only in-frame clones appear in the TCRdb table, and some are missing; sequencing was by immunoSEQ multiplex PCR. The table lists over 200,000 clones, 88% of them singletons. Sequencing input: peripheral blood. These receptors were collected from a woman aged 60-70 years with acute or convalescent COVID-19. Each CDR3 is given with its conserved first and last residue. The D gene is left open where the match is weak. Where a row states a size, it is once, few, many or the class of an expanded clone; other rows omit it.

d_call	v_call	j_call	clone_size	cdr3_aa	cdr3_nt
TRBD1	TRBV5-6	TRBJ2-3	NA	CASSPRTGRTDTQYF	TGTGCCAGCAGCCCACGGACAGGTCGCACAGATACGCAGTATTTT
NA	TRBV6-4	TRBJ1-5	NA	CASSDKGYQWGNQPQHF	TGTGCCAGCAGTGACAAGGGGTATCAGTGGGGAAATCAGCCCCAGCATTTT
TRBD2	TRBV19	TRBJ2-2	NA	CASSNLGLAGGGNTGELFF	TGTGCCAGTAGTAACCTCGGACTAGCGGGGGGTGGTAACACCGGGGAGCTGTTTTTT
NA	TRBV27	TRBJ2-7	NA	CASRRSGAYEQYF	TGTGCCAGCAGGCGGTCGGGGGCCTACGAGCAGTACTTC
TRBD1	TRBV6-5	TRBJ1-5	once	CASSSRGTGRREPQHF	TGTGCCAGCAGTTCACGAGGGACAGGGAGGAGAGAGCCCCAGCATTTT
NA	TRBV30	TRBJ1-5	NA	CAWSRGNQPQHF	TGTGCCTGGAGCAGGGGAAATCAGCCCCAGCATTTT
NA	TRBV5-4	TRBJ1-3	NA	CASSYGQPAGNTIYF	TGTGCCAGCAGCTATGGACAGCCCGCTGGAAACACCATATATTTT
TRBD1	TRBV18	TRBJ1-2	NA	CASSPVGQGYGYTF	TGTGCCAGCTCACCAGTGGGACAGGGGTATGGCTACACCTTC
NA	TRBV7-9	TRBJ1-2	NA	CASSAPRGYGYTF	TGTGCCAGCAGCGCCCCACGGGGGTATGGCTACACCTTC
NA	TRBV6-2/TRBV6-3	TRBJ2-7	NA	CASSDIGAYEQYF	TGTGCCAGCAGCGATATAGGGGCCTACGAGCAGTACTTC
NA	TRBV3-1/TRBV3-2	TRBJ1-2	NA	CASSQTTEVGNYGYTF	TGTGCCAGCAGCCAAACGACAGAGGTGGGTAACTATGGCTACACCTTC
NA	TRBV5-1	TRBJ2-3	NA	CASSLGQLPDTQYF	TGCGCCAGCAGCTTGGGACAGCTTCCAGATACGCAGTATTTT
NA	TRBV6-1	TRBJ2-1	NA	CASSESVGLFNEQFF	TGTGCCAGCAGTGAATCGGTGGGACTCTTCAATGAGCAGTTCTTC
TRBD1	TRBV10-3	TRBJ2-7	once	CAISERGQGSSYEQYF	TGTGCCATCAGTGAGAGGGGACAGGGCAGCTCCTACGAGCAGTACTTC
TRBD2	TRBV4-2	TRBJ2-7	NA	CASSLEAGGSFHEQYF	TGTGCCAGCAGCCTCGAGGCCGGCGGGAGTTTCCACGAGCAGTACTTC
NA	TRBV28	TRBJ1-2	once	CASSLRTGRRGYTF	TGTGCCAGCAGTTTACGTACAGGTCGTCGTGGCTACACCTTC
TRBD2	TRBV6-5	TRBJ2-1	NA	CASSYSRGERDEQFF	TGTGCCAGCAGTTACTCCCGGGGGGAAAGAGATGAGCAGTTCTTC
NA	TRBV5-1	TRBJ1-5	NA	CASSFQPLREGNQPQHF	TGCGCCAGCAGCTTCCAGCCCCTCAGGGAGGGCAATCAGCCCCAGCATTTT
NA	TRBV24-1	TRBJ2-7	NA	CATSDPGQLAYEQYF	TGTGCCACCAGTGATCCGGGACAACTCGCCTACGAGCAGTACTTC
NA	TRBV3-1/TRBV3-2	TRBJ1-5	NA	CASSPTAGASNQPQHF	TGTGCCAGCAGCCCAACTGCAGGGGCTAGCAATCAGCCCCAGCATTTT
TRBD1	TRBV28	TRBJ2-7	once	CASSRTGPYEQYF	TGTGCCAGCAGCAGGACAGGGCCTTACGAGCAGTACTTC
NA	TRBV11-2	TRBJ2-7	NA	CASSLFIAGNYEQYF	TGTGCCAGCAGCTTATTTATCGCAGGGAACTACGAGCAGTACTTC
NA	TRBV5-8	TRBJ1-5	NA	CASSLGQVENQPQHF	TGTGCCAGCAGCTTGGGACAGGTGGAGAATCAGCCCCAGCATTTT
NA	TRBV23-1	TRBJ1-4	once	CASSQYDRINEKLFF	TGCGCCAGCAGTCAATATGACAGAATTAATGAAAAACTGTTTTTT
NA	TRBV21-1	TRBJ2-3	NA	CAGTAGPRHSGGTSTDTQYF	TGTGCCGGCACCGCGGGGCCGAGGCACTCCGGGGGGACCAGCACAGATACGCAGTATTTT
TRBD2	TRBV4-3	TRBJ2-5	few	CASSHGTREAPGETQYF	TGCGCCAGCAGCCATGGAACGCGGGAGGCCCCAGGGGAGACCCAGTACTTC
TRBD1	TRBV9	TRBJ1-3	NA	CASSPLQGNSGNTIYF	TGTGCCAGCAGTCCCTTACAGGGGAACTCTGGAAACACCATATATTTT
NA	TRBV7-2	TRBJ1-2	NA	CASSLALTGTNYGYTF	TGTGCCAGCAGCTTAGCGCTAACAGGAACTAACTATGGCTACACCTTC
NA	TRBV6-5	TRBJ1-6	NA	CASTQGTGESPLHF	TGTGCCAGCACCCAGGGCACTGGAGAATCACCCCTCCACTTT
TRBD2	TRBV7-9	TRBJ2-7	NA	CASSVGLAGVEQYF	TGTGCCAGCAGCGTCGGACTAGCGGGAGTTGAGCAGTACTTC
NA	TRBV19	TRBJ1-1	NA	CASSIDLGGSEAFF	TGTGCCAGTAGTATAGATCTGGGGGGTTCTGAAGCTTTCTTT
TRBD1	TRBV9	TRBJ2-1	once	CASSAMGQHNEQFF	TGTGCCAGCAGCGCTATGGGACAGCACAATGAGCAGTTCTTC
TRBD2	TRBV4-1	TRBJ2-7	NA	CASSPTSANPYEQYF	TGCGCCAGCAGCCCTACTAGCGCCAATCCCTACGAGCAGTACTTC
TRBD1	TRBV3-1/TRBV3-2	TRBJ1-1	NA	CASSRGTGGSSGTEAFF	TGTGCCAGCAGTAGAGGGACAGGGGGCTCCTCCGGGACTGAAGCTTTCTTT
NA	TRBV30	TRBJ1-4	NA	CAWTGGGEKLFF	TGTGCCTGGACTGGAGGCGGTGAAAAACTGTTTTTT
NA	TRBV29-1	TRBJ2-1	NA	CSVGRITPDYYNEQFF	TGCAGCGTTGGGAGAATCACCCCTGACTACTACAATGAGCAGTTCTTC
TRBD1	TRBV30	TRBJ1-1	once	CAWRPWTGSMNTEAFF	TGTGCCTGGAGGCCCTGGACAGGGTCGATGAACACTGAAGCTTTCTTT
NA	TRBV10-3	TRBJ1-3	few	CAISESPSGAGNTIYF	TGTGCCATCAGTGAGTCGCCGTCAGGGGCTGGAAACACCATATATTTT
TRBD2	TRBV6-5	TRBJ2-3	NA	CASSRAGLPGGTQYF	TGTGCCAGCAGCCGCGCTGGGTTACCGGGAGGTACGCAGTATTTT
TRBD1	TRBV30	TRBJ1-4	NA	CAWGTGATNEKLFF	TGTGCCTGGGGGACAGGGGCAACTAATGAAAAACTGTTTTTT